Listed below are T cell receptor beta chains from one sample, sequenced in a study of cytomegalovirus exposure and HLA in healthy donors. Sequencing was performed with immunoSEQ multiplex PCR; in TCRdb, only in-frame clones are kept and a portion is missing. The sample includes some 150,000 clones, about four fifths of them seen just once. The sequenced sample consisted of PBMCs. Receptors originate from a woman aged 45-65 years in good health and CMV-seronegative. Each CDR3 is given with its conserved first and last residue. A D gene is named only where the DNA matches it firmly. Clone size is given for some rows only: seen once, a few or many times, or a class if the clone is expanded.

clone size: .
D gene: TRBD2
J gene: TRBJ2-7
V gene: TRBV7-8
CDR3 DNA: TGTGCCAGCAGCTTAGCGCTCGAGACTAGCGCATACGAGCAGTACTTC
CDR3 protein: CASSLALETSAYEQYF

clone size: .
D gene: .
J gene: TRBJ2-5
V gene: TRBV11-2
CDR3 DNA: TGTGCCAGCAGCCCCCGGGAGACCCAGTACTTC
CDR3 protein: CASSPRETQYF

clone size: .
D gene: .
J gene: TRBJ2-7
V gene: TRBV10-2
CDR3 DNA: TGCGCCAGTCTAAACGGCGGGTTAGGTGAGCAGTACTTC
CDR3 protein: CASLNGGLGEQYF

clone size: .
D gene: .
J gene: TRBJ1-2
V gene: TRBV9
CDR3 DNA: TGTGCCAGCAGCGGGGAGGCCCTCGGGGGCTACACCTTC
CDR3 protein: CASSGEALGGYTF

clone size: few
D gene: .
J gene: TRBJ1-1
V gene: TRBV7-8
CDR3 DNA: TGTGCCAGCAGCTTATCGAAACTAAACACTGAAGCTTTCTTT
CDR3 protein: CASSLSKLNTEAFF

clone size: .
D gene: .
J gene: TRBJ2-2
V gene: TRBV19
CDR3 DNA: TGTGCCAGTAGCACGAGGGCCGAGGAGCTGTTTTTT
CDR3 protein: CASSTRAEELFF

clone size: .
D gene: .
J gene: TRBJ2-3
V gene: TRBV6-6
CDR3 DNA: TGTGCCAGCACCCCGAGGACAGATACGCAGTATTTT
CDR3 protein: CASTPRTDTQYF

clone size: .
D gene: TRBD1
J gene: TRBJ1-1
V gene: TRBV5-1
CDR3 DNA: TGCGCCAGCAGCGTGCAGGGGGCGCAGGCTTTCTTT
CDR3 protein: CASSVQGAQAFF

clone size: .
D gene: TRBD2
J gene: TRBJ2-3
V gene: TRBV19
CDR3 DNA: TGTGCCTCGTCCGGGACTAGCGGGAGGGTAACAGATACGCAGTATTTT
CDR3 protein: CASSGTSGRVTDTQYF

clone size: .
D gene: .
J gene: TRBJ2-6
V gene: TRBV7-2
CDR3 DNA: TGTGCCAGCAGCCCAGGTGTGGGTGGGGCCAACGTCCTGACTTTC
CDR3 protein: CASSPGVGGANVLTF

clone size: .
D gene: .
J gene: TRBJ1-1
V gene: TRBV19
CDR3 DNA: TGTGCCAGTAGACCCTCTTCAGGGTTGAACACTGAAGCTTTCTTT
CDR3 protein: CASRPSSGLNTEAFF

clone size: once
D gene: .
J gene: TRBJ1-5
V gene: TRBV7-2
CDR3 DNA: TGTGCCAGCTCCCCCTACGGAGGGCAGAATCAGCCCCAGCATTTT
CDR3 protein: CASSPYGGQNQPQHF

clone size: .
D gene: .
J gene: TRBJ2-6
V gene: TRBV11-2
CDR3 DNA: TGTGCCAGCAGCCTCTCCAGGCTTTCTGGGGCCAACGTCCTGACTTTC
CDR3 protein: CASSLSRLSGANVLTF

clone size: .
D gene: .
J gene: TRBJ1-1
V gene: TRBV7-2
CDR3 DNA: TGTGCCAGCAGCTTAGTGGGGAGCTCTGAAGCTTTCTTT
CDR3 protein: CASSLVGSSEAFF

clone size: .
D gene: TRBD1
J gene: TRBJ2-5
V gene: TRBV5-4
CDR3 DNA: TGTGCCAGCAGCAGCCGGGACAGTAAGAGTGAGACCCAGTACTTC
CDR3 protein: CASSSRDSKSETQYF

clone size: .
D gene: .
J gene: TRBJ1-1
V gene: TRBV7-2
CDR3 DNA: TGTGCCAGCAGCCGACTCATGACAGTGAACACTGAAGCTTTCTTT
CDR3 protein: CASSRLMTVNTEAFF

clone size: .
D gene: TRBD2
J gene: TRBJ2-4
V gene: TRBV5-4
CDR3 DNA: TGTGCCAGCAGAAAAGCGGGAGGGCCGTTAAACATTCAGTACTTC
CDR3 protein: CASRKAGGPLNIQYF

clone size: .
D gene: .
J gene: TRBJ1-1
V gene: TRBV5-6
CDR3 DNA: TGTGCCAGCAGCTTGGAGGGGTGGGGTGAAGCTTTCTTT
CDR3 protein: CASSLEGWGEAFF

clone size: few
D gene: .
J gene: TRBJ1-6
V gene: TRBV7-9
CDR3 DNA: TGTGCCAGCAGCTTAGCAGGAGTGCAAAATTCACCCCTCCACTTT
CDR3 protein: CASSLAGVQNSPLHF

clone size: .
D gene: TRBD1
J gene: TRBJ2-2
V gene: TRBV27
CDR3 DNA: TGTGCCAGCAGTCCCCAGACAGGGGTCACCGGGGAGCTGTTTTTT
CDR3 protein: CASSPQTGVTGELFF